Listed below are T cell receptor beta chains from one sample, sequenced in a study of CD8+CD57+ T cells in acquired aplastic anemia. In TCRdb, the reads were re-called with MiXCR into one record per CDR3 protein. The data show some 120,000 distinct CDR3 sequences, 48% seen once. The material sequenced was sorted CD4+, CD8+, or CD8+CD57+ T cells (not recorded which) from PBMCs. The receptors were gathered from a human donor in good health, serving as a control. The CDR3 runs from the conserved cysteine through the conserved F or W. The D gene is left open where the match is weak. Size tells how often a clone was seen (once, few, many) or the class of an expanded clone, and some rows leave it out.

.,TRBJ2-7,TRBV7-6,TRBD1,TGTGCCAGCAGCTTAAAACCTGAGACAGGGGCCGACGAGCAGTACTTC,CASSLKPETGADEQYF
many,TRBJ2-1,TRBV30,.,TGTGCCTCCGATGTGGGACCCCGCAATGAGCAGTTCTTC,CASDVGPRNEQFF
.,TRBJ1-5,TRBV30,.,TGTGCCTGGAGTGTACCCGGAATTAGCAATCAGCCCCAGCATTTT,CAWSVPGISNQPQHF
many,TRBJ2-3,TRBV5-4,.,TGTGCCAGCAGTCGCGACGGTCCAGATACGCAGTATTTT,CASSRDGPDTQYF
many,TRBJ2-2,TRBV7-7,.,TGTGCCAGCAGCCCGGGGACCAACACCGGGGAGCTGTTTTTT,CASSPGTNTGELFF
few,TRBJ1-6,TRBV9,TRBD1,TGTGCCAGCAGCACCACGGGACAGGGCGACTCACCCCTCCACTTT,CASSTTGQGDSPLHF
few,TRBJ2-7,TRBV12-3/TRBV12-4,TRBD1,TGTGCCAGCAGTTCGGGACAGGGGGTCTACGAGCAGTACTTC,CASSSGQGVYEQYF
once,TRBJ1-2,TRBV7-2,.,TGTGCCAGTAGTATTGAGCGGGGCTATGGCTACACCTTC,CASSIERGYGYTF
.,TRBJ2-1,TRBV7-2,.,TGTGCCAGCAGCTTAGCGGGTGGGTTCGGGAGCAATGAGCAGTTCTTC,CASSLAGGFGSNEQFF
.,TRBJ1-6,TRBV25-1,TRBD1,TGTGCCAGCAGCCCTCCGGGACAGGGGCAGCTAGGTAGTTCACCCCTCCACTTT,CASSPPGQGQLGSSPLHF
.,TRBJ1-2,TRBV7-9,.,TGTGCCAGCAGCTTAGCCCCAGATGGCTACACCTTC,CASSLAPDGYTF
many,TRBJ2-7,TRBV6-5,.,TGTGCCAGCAGTTACTCGAAATTGGTCACGTATCTCGAGCAGTACTTC,CASSYSKLVTYLEQYF
.,TRBJ1-2,TRBV29-1,.,TGCAGCGTTTCGGGAGGGGACTATGGCTACACCTTC,CSVSGGDYGYTF
.,TRBJ2-3,TRBV19,.,TGTGCCAGTAGTAATTCTAAGACAGATACGCAGTATTTT,CASSNSKTDTQYF
.,TRBJ2-5,TRBV18,.,TGTGCCAGCTCACCACCGTCAGGGACAAGACGAGAGACCCAGTACTTC,CASSPPSGTRRETQYF
few,TRBJ1-3,TRBV29-1,.,TGCAGCGTTGCGACAGCGAGCTCTGGAAACACCATATATTTT,CSVATASSGNTIYF
.,TRBJ2-1,TRBV11-1,.,TGTGCCAGCAGCTTAGTTAGGACTGTCCGAGAGCAGTTCTTC,CASSLVRTVREQFF
many,TRBJ2-2,TRBV7-3,TRBD1,TGTGCCAGCAGCCTTGGGGACAGGAACACCGGGGAGCTGTTTTTT,CASSLGDRNTGELFF
.,TRBJ1-6,TRBV6-4,TRBD1,TGTGCCAGCAGTGTAGACAGGGGTGAATCACCCCTCCACTTT,CASSVDRGESPLHF
.,TRBJ1-1,TRBV5-1,TRBD1,TGCGCCAGCAGCCCACGTATGGAGGGGGCTAACACTGAAGCTTTCTTT,CASSPRMEGANTEAFF
.,TRBJ2-7,TRBV20-1,TRBD1,TGCAGTGCTGTCCGGGACAGGCGGGAGCAGTACTTC,CSAVRDRREQYF
few,TRBJ2-3,TRBV2,TRBD2,TGTGCCAGCATCGCTAGCGGGCACACAGATACGCAGTATTTT,CASIASGHTDTQYF
.,TRBJ2-3,TRBV30,TRBD2,TGTGCCTGGAGTGTACGTCTAGCGGGGGGGCATGGAGATACGCAGTATTTT,CAWSVRLAGGHGDTQYF
many,TRBJ2-7,TRBV29-1,.,TGCAGCGCTATAAATCAACAGGGTCCCTACGAGCAGTACTTC,CSAINQQGPYEQYF
.,TRBJ2-3,TRBV24-1,.,TGTGCCACCAGTGATTTTGGGGGAAGGAGGACAGATACGCAGTATTTT,CATSDFGGRRTDTQYF
.,TRBJ2-1,TRBV20-1,.,TGCAGTGCCCACCCCGTCCACAATGAGCAGCCCTTC,CSAHPVHNEQPF
once,TRBJ2-5,TRBV19,TRBD2,TGTGCCATTCCTCCTTCTAGCGGGGGGGGAGAGACCCAGTACTTC,CAIPPSSGGGETQYF
many,TRBJ2-3,TRBV7-9,TRBD2,TGTGCCAGCAGCTCCCGCGGGGGTACCACAGATACGCAGTATTTT,CASSSRGGTTDTQYF
.,TRBJ1-2,TRBV20-1,TRBD1,TGCAGTGCGCCGACGGGACAGGGTTACTATGGCTACACCTTC,CSAPTGQGYYGYTF
many,TRBJ2-1,TRBV12-3/TRBV12-4,.,TGTGCCAGCAGTCCCATGGGGGGTTATGAGCAGTTCTTC,CASSPMGGYEQFF
many,TRBJ1-6,TRBV5-5,TRBD1,TGTGCCAGCAGCATCAACAGGGGGACGGAAGGTTCACCCCTCCACTTT,CASSINRGTEGSPLHF
many,TRBJ2-7,TRBV12-3/TRBV12-4,.,TGTGCCAGCAGGATTCAGGGTAGCAACGAGCAGTACTTC,CASRIQGSNEQYF
.,TRBJ2-5,TRBV29-1,.,TGCAGCGTTGAAGATGGGGCAGGGATGCAAGAGACCCAGTACTTC,CSVEDGAGMQETQYF
once,TRBJ2-7,TRBV15,.,TGTGCCACCAGCAGAGCTGTGGCGCCATACGAGCAGTACTTC,CATSRAVAPYEQYF
many,TRBJ1-2,TRBV25-1,.,TGTGCCAGCAGTGACTATGCGGGGGATGGCTACACCTTC,CASSDYAGDGYTF
.,TRBJ2-7,TRBV10-3,.,TGTGCCATCAGTGAGGATGGGACCGAGGCAGGGGGGAAGCAGTACTTC,CAISEDGTEAGGKQYF
many,TRBJ1-2,TRBV4-1,TRBD1,TGCGCCAGCAGCCAAGGAGTCTTCGTTGAGGCAGGGGGGTACTATGGCTACACCTTC,CASSQGVFVEAGGYYGYTF
few,TRBJ2-5,TRBV19,.,TGTGCCAGTAGTCCCATATCGCGAGAGACCCAGTACTTC,CASSPISRETQYF
.,TRBJ1-2,TRBV2,TRBD1,TGTGCCAGCAGTGAAACCCGGACAGGGCTCGGCTATGGCTACACCTTC,CASSETRTGLGYGYTF
.,TRBJ2-1,TRBV25-1,TRBD2,TGTGCCAGCAGTGAATCGAGCGGGGGGGCCTACAATGAGCAGTTCTTC,CASSESSGGAYNEQFF
few,TRBJ1-2,TRBV19,.,TGTGCCAGTAGTCTCCCGGGTCCATATGGCTACACCTTC,CASSLPGPYGYTF
.,TRBJ1-6,TRBV4-2,TRBD1,TGTGCCAGCAGCCCTAGACAGGGAGGGTATAATTCACACCTCCGCTTT,CASSPRQGGYNSHLRF
many,TRBJ2-3,TRBV6-1,.,TGTGCCAGCACCCCCATGGGGGGAGATACGCAGTATTTT,CASTPMGGDTQYF
.,TRBJ1-2,TRBV19,.,TGTGCCAGTAGGGACAGTAGGGCTTATGGCTACACCTTC,CASRDSRAYGYTF
once,TRBJ2-1,TRBV25-1,.,TGTGCCAGCAGTTTGGCTGGGCGTGAGCAGTTCTTC,CASSLAGREQFF
.,TRBJ1-3,TRBV20-1,TRBD1,TGCAGTGCTCGCCGGGACAGGGCCTCTGGAAACACCATATATTTT,CSARRDRASGNTIYF
.,TRBJ1-2,TRBV7-9,.,TGTGCCAGCAGCACCCGACAGGCACACTATGGCTACACCTTC,CASSTRQAHYGYTF
.,TRBJ1-1,TRBV15,TRBD1,TGTGCCACCAGCCTGGGACAGGGGAACACTGAAGCTTTCTTT,CATSLGQGNTEAFF
many,TRBJ2-3,TRBV20-1,TRBD2,TGCAGTGCAATACTAGCGGGGGGCGGTTCAGATACGCAGTATTTT,CSAILAGGGSDTQYF
few,TRBJ2-3,TRBV7-6,.,TGTGCCAGCAGCTCAGGACTGGGGGCTAGGGGGACGCAGTATTTT,CASSSGLGARGTQYF
.,TRBJ2-3,TRBV19,.,TGTGCCAGCTACAGGGAGAGGATTCGCACGGATACGCAGTATTTT,CASYRERIRTDTQYF
once,TRBJ1-6,TRBV20-1,TRBD1,TGCAGTACCTCCGGACAGGGGAATTCACCCCTCCACTTT,CSTSGQGNSPLHF
.,TRBJ2-3,TRBV4-2,TRBD2,TGTGCCAGCGACGGCGAACATAGCGGGGGGTACACAGATACGCAGTATTTT,CASDGEHSGGYTDTQYF
many,TRBJ1-1,TRBV19,.,TGTGCCAGTAGTACGACTGAAGCTTTCTTT,CASSTTEAFF
.,TRBJ1-2,TRBV6-5,TRBD1,TGTGCCAGCAGTTATCGGGGGACAGGGAACTATGGCTACACCTTC,CASSYRGTGNYGYTF